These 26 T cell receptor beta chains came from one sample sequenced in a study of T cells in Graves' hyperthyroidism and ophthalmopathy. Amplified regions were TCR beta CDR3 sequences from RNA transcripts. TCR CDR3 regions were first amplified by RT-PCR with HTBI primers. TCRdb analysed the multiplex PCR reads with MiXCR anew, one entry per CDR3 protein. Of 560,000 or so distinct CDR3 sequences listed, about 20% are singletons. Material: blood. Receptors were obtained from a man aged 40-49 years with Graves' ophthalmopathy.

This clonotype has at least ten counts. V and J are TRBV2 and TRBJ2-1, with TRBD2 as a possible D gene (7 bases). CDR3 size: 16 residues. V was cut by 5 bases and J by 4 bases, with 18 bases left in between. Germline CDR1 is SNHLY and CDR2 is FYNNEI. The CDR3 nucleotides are TGTGCCAGCAGTCCTCGGGGGGCCTTGAAGTACAATGAGCAGTTCTTC. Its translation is CASSPRGALKYNEQFF.

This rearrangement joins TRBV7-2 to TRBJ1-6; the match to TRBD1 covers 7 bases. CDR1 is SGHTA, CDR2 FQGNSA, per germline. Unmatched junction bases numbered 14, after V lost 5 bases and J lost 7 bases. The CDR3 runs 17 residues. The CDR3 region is CASSQEWRDRRNSPLHF. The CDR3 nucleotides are TGTGCCAGCAGCCAAGAATGGAGGGACAGAAGAAATTCACCCCTCCACTTT.

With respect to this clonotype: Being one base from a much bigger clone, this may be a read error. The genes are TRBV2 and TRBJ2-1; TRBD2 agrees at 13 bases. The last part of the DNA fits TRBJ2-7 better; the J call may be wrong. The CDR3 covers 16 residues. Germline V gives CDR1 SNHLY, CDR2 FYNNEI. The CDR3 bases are TGTGCCAAGGGACTAGCGGGAAGTTCCTCCTACAATGAGCAGTACTTC. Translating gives CAKGLAGSSSYNEQYF.

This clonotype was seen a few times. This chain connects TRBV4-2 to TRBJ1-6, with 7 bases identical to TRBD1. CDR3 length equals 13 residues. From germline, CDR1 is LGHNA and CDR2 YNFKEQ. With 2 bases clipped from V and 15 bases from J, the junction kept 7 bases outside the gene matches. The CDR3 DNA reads TGTGCCAGCAGCCAATCGGGACAGTCTGACCTCCACTTT. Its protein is CASSQSGQSDLHF.

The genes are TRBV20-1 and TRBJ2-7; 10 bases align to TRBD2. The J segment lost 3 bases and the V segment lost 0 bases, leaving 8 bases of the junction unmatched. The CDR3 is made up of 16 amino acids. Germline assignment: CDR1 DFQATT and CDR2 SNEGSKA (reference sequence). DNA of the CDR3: TGCAGTGCTAGAGAAGGGAGTAGCGGGAGGTACTACGAGCAGTACTTC. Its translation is CSAREGSSGRYYEQYF.

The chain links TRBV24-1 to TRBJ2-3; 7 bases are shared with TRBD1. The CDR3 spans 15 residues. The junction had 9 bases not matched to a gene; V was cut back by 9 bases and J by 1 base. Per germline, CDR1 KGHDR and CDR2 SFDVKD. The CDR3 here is CATSSRTGRTDTQYF. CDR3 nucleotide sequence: TGTGCCACCTCTTCCAGGACAGGACGCACAGATACGCAGTATTTT.

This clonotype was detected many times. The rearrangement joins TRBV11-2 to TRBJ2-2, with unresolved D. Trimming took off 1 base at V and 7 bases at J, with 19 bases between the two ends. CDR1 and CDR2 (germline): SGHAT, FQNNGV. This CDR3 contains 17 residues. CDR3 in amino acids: CASSLGGPPRWSGELFF. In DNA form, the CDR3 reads TGTGCCAGCAGCTTAGGTGGGCCCCCAAGGTGGAGCGGGGAGCTGTTTTTT. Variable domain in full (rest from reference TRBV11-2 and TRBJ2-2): EAGVAQSPRYKIIEKRQSVAFWCNPISGHATLYWYQQILGQGPKLLIQFQNNGVVDDSQLPKDRFSAERLKGVDSTLKIQPAKLEDSAVYLCASSLGGPPRWSGELFFGEGSRLTVL.

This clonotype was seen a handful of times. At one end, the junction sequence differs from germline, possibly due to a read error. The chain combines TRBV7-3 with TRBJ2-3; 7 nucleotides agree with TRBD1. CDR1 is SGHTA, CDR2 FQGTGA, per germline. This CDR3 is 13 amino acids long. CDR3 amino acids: CASSPGTADTQYF. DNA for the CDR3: TGCGCCAGCAGCCCCGGGACAGCAGATACGCAGTATTTT.

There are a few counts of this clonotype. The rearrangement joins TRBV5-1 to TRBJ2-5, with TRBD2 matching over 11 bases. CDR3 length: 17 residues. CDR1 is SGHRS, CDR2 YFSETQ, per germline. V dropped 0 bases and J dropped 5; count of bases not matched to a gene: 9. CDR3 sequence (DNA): TGCGCCAGCAGCTTGGAGATCACTAGCGGGAGAGGGGAGACCCAGTACTTC. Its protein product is CASSLEITSGRGETQYF.

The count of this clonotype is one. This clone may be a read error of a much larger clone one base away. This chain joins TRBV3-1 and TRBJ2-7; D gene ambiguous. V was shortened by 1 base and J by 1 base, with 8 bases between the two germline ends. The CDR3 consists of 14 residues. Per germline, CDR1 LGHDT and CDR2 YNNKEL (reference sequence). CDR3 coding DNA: TGTGCCAGCAGCCAAGTGGTGAATTCCTACGAGCAGTACTTC. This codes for CASSQVVNSYEQYF.

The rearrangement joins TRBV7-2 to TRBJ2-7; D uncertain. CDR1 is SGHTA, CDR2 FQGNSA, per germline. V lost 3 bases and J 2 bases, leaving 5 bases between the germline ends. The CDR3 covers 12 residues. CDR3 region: CASSFPAYEQYF. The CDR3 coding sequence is TGTGCCAGCAGCTTTCCAGCCTACGAGCAGTACTTC.

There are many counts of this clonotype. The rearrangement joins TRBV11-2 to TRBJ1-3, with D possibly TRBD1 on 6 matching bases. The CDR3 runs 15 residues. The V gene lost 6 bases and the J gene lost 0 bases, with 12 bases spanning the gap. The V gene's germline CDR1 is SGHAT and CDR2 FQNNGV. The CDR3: CASRSTGLSGNTIYF. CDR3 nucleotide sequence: TGTGCCAGCAGGTCGACAGGACTCTCTGGAAACACCATATATTTT.

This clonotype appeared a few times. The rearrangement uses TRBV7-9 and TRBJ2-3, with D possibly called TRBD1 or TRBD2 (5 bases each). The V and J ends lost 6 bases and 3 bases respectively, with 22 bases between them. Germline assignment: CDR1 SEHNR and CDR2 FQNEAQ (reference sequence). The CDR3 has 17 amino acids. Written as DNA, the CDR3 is TGTGCCAGCAGACCCCGCCCGGGACGACAAGCGACAGATACGCAGTATTTT. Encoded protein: CASRPRPGRQATDTQYF.

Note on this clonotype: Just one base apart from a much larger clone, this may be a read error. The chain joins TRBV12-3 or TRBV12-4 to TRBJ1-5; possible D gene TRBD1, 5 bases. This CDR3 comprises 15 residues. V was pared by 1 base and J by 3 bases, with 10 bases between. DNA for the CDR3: TGTGCCAGCAGTTTAGGGGGGGGAAACAATCAGCCCCAGCATTTT. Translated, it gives CASSLGGGNNQPQHF.

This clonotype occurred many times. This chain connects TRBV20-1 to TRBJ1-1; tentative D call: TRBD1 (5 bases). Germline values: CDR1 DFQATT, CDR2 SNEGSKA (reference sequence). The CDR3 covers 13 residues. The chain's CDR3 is CRSSTGVVTEAFF. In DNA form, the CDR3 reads TGCAGGTCCTCTACGGGGGTGGTTACTGAAGCTTTCTTT.

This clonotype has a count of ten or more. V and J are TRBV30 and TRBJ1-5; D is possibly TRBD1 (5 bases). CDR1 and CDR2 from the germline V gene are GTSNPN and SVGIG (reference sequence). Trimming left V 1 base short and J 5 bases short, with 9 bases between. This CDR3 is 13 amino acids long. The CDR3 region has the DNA TGTGCCTGGAGTGAAGGGGTCGATCAGCCCCAGCATTTT. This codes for CAWSEGVDQPQHF.

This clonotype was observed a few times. Here the CDR3 reads CASGLGGGAQETQYF. CDR3 bases: TGTGCCAGCGGGTTGGGCGGGGGGGCCCAAGAGACCCAGTACTTC. The J gene is TRBJ2-5, the V gene TRBV6-1, with 9 bases that match TRBD2. This CDR3 has 15 amino acids. V lost 8 bases and J lost 1; bases outside the gene matches: 8. From germline, CDR1 is MNHNS and CDR2 SASEGT.

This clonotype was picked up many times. The CDR3 nucleotides are TGTGCCAGCAGTAATCGCGGGGGGTTATCTGAAAATGAGCAGTTCTTC. Amino acid sequence: CASSNRGGLSENEQFF. The V call is TRBV7-9, the J call TRBJ2-1, with TRBD2 matching over 8 bases. Germline assignment: CDR1 SEHNR and CDR2 FQNEAQ (reference sequence). The CDR3 sequence is 16 residues long. The trim removed 6 bases at V and 7 bases at J, leaving 14 bases unmatched.

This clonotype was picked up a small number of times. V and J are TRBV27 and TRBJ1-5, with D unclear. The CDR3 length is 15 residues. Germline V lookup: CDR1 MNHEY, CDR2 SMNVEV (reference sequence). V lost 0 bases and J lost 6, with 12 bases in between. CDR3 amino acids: CASSLSFPNTQPQHF. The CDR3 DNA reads TGTGCCAGCAGTTTATCTTTCCCCAACACTCAGCCCCAGCATTTT.

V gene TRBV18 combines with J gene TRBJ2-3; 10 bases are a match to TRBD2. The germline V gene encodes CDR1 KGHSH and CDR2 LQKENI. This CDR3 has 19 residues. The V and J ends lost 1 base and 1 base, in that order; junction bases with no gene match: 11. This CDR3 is CASSPRPSGGHGGTDTQYF. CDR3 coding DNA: TGTGCCAGCTCACCACGGCCTAGCGGGGGACACGGGGGCACAGATACGCAGTATTTT.

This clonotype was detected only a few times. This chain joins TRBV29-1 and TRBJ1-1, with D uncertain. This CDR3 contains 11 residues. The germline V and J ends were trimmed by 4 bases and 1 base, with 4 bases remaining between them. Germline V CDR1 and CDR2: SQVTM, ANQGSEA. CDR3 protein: CSVGRNTEAFF. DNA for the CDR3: TGCAGCGTTGGGAGGAACACTGAAGCTTTCTTT.

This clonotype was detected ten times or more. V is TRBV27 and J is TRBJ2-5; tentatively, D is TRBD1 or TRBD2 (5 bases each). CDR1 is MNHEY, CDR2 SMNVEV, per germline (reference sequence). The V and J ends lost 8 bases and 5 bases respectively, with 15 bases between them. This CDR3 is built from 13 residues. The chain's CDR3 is CASGTAVRETQYF. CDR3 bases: TGTGCCAGCGGGACGGCCGTCCGGGAGACCCAGTACTTC.

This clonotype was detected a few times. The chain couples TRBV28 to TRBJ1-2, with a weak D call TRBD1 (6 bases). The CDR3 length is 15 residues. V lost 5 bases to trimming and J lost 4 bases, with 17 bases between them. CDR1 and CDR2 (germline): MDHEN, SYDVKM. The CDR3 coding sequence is TGTGCCAGCAGTACCCCATCACAGGGTACCTATGGCTACACCTTC. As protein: CASSTPSQGTYGYTF.

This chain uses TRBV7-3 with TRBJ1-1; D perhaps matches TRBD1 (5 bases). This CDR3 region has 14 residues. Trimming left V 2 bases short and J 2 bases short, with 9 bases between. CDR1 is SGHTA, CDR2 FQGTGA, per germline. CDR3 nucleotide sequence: TGTGCCAGCAGCTTATCCAGGGACAACACTGAAGCTTTCTTT. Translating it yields CASSLSRDNTEAFF.

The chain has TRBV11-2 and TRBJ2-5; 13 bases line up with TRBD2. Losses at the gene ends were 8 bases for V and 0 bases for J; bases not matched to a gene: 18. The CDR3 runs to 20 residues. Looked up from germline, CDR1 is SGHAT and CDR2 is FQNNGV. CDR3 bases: TGTGCCAGCGGATACCCCCCTACCGGGACTAGCGGGGCAAACCAAGAGACCCAGTACTTC. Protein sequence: CASGYPPTGTSGANQETQYF. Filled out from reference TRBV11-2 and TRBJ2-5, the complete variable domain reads EAGVAQSPRYKIIEKRQSVAFWCNPISGHATLYWYQQILGQGPKLLIQFQNNGVVDDSQLPKDRFSAERLKGVDSTLKIQPAKLEDSAVYLCASGYPPTGTSGANQETQYFGPGTRLLVL.

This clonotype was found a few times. CDR3: CASSSSRGTGNEQFF. In DNA, the CDR3 is TGCGCCAGCAGCTCATCTAGAGGAACGGGTAATGAGCAGTTCTTC. The J gene is TRBJ2-1, the V gene TRBV5-1, with unresolved D. The CDR3 is 15 residues long. V dropped 3 bases and J dropped 7 bases, with 17 bases sitting between them. In germline, CDR1 is SGHRS, CDR2 YFSETQ.